The source of this TCR beta chain is a study of T cell responses to AZD1222 COVID-19 vaccine. The V gene's germline CDR1 is LNHDA and CDR2 SQIVND (reference sequence). V shed 2 bases, J shed 3 bases, and the junction held 10 bases outside the gene matches. CDR3 size: 17 residues. Using immunoSEQ multiplex PCR, the repertoire was profiled, and TCRdb retains in-frame clones only, with some absent. The sample records roughly 180,000 clones, roughly nine tenths being singletons. The receptor was derived from an adult who received the AZD1222 COVID-19 vaccine. The sequences come from peripheral blood, collected 28 days after the second AZD1222 dose. This sequence joins TRBV19 and TRBJ2-7; 10 nucleotides line up with TRBD2. CDR3 nucleotide sequence: TGTGCCAGTAGTATACTACTAGCGGGAAATTTAGGCTACGAGCAGTACTTC. Its protein is CASSILLAGNLGYEQYF.